This T cell receptor beta chain was obtained from a study of HIV-infected children after antiretroviral therapy interruption. Study at large: Most children had recorded EBV and CMV exposure.

As to treatment: PENTA 11 planned treatment interruption arm or continuous ART arm. RNA-based 3' RACE libraries used unique molecular identifiers. MiXCR was run by TCRdb on the 3' RACE reads, yielding one entry per CDR3 protein. The sample shows about 89,000 distinct CDR3 sequences, about 7.2% of them seen only once. The CDR3 spans 15 residues. Germline V gene sequence: CDR1 KGHSH, CDR2 LQKENI. The junction had 7 bases not matched to a gene; V was cut back by 5 bases and J by 6 bases. This receptor was identified in a pool of human donors with HIV. This chain connects TRBV18 to TRBJ2-1, with 10 bases matching TRBD1. The starting material was CD45RA+ CD4+ T cells from PBMCs, pooled from several time points, obtained from a donor given antiretroviral therapy, either interrupted or continuous. Subset given: naive CD4+ CD45RA+ CD45RO- T cells. This chain's CDR3 is CASSTGQGSGNEQFF. The CDR3 DNA reads TGTGCCAGCTCAACGGGACAGGGGTCGGGCAATGAGCAGTTCTTC.